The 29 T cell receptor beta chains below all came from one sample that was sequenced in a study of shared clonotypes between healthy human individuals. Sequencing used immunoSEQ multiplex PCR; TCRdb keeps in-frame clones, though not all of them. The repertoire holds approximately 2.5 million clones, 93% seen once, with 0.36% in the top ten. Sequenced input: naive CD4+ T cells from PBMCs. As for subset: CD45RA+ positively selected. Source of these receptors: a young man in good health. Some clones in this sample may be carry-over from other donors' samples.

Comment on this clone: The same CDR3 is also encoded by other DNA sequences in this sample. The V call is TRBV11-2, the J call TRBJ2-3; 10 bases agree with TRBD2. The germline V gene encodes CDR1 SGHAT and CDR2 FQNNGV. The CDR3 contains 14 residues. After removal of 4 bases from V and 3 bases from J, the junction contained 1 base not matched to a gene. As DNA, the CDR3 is TGTGCCAGCAGCTGGACTAGCGGAACAGATACGCAGTATTTT. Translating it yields CASSWTSGTDTQYF.

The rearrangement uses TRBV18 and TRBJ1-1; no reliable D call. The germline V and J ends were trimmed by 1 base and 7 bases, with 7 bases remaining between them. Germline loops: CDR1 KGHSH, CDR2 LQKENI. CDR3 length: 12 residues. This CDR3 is CASSPRHGEAFF. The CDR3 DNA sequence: TGTGCCAGCTCACCACGTCACGGTGAAGCTTTCTTT.

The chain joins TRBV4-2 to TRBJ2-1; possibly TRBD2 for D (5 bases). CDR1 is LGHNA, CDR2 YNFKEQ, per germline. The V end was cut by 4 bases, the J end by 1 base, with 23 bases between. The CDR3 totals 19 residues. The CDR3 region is CASSLLPTGKIRSYNEQFF. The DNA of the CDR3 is TGTGCCAGCAGCCTCCTCCCCACGGGGAAGATACGGTCCTACAATGAGCAGTTCTTC.

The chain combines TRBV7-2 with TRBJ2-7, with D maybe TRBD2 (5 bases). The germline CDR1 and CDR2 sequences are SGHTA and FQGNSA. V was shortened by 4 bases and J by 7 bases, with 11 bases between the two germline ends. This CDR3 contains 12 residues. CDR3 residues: CASSSLGEEQYF. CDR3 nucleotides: TGTGCCAGCAGCTCCCTCGGGGAGGAGCAGTACTTC.

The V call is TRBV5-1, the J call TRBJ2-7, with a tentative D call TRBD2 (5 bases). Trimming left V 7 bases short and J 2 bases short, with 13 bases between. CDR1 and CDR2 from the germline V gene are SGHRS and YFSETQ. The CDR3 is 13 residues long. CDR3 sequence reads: CASGSAVPYEQYF. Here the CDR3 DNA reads TGCGCCAGCGGGTCAGCGGTTCCCTACGAGCAGTACTTC. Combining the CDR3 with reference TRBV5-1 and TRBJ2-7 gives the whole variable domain KAGVTQTPRYLIKTRGQQVTLSCSPISGHRSVSWYQQTPGQGLQFLFEYFSETQRNKGNFPGRFSGRQFSNSRSEMNVSTLELGDSALYLCASGSAVPYEQYFGPGTRLTVT.

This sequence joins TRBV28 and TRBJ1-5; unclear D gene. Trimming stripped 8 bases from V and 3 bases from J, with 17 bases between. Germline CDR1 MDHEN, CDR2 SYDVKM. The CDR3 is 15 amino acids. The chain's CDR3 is CASVGRRVPNQPQHF. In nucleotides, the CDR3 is TGTGCCAGCGTGGGCCGTCGCGTACCCAATCAGCCCCAGCATTTT.

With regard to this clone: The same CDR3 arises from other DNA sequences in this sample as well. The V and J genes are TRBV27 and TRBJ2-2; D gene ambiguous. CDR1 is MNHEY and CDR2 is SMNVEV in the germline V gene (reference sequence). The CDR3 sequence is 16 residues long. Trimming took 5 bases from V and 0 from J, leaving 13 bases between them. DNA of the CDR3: TGTGCCAGCAGTCCCCCTGAGAGAGCGAACACCGGGGAGCTGTTTTTT. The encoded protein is CASSPPERANTGELFF.

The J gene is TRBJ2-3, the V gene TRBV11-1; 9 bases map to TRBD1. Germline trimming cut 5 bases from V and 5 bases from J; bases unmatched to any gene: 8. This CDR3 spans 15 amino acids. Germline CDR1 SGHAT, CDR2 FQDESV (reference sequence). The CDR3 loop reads CASSRWDRVGDTQYF. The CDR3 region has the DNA TGTGCCAGCAGCCGCTGGGACAGGGTAGGAGATACGCAGTATTTT.

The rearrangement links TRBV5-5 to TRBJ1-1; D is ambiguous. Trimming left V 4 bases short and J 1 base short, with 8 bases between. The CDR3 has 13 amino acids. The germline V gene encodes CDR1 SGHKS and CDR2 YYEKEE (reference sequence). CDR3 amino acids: CASSGETNTEAFF. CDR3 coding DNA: TGTGCCAGCAGCGGGGAGACGAACACTGAAGCTTTCTTT. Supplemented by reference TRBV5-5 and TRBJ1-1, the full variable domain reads DAGVTQSPTHLIKTRGQQVTLRCSPISGHKSVSWYQQVLGQGPQFIFQYYEKEERGRGNFPDRFSARQFPNYSSELNVNALLLGDSALYLCASSGETNTEAFFGQGTRLTVV.

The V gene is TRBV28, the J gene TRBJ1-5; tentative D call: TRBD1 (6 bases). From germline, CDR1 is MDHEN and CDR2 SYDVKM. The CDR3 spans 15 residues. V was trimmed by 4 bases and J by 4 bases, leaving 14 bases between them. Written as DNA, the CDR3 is TGTGCCAGCAGTTCCGCAGGGGCCGGGAATCAGCCCCAGCATTTT. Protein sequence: CASSSAGAGNQPQHF.

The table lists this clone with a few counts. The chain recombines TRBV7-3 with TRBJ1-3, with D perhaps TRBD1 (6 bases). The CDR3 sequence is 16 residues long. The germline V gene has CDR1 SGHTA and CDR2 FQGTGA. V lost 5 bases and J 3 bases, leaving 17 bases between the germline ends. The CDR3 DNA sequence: TGTGCCAGCAGCGCGACCGGGACAAATTTTGGAAACACCATATATTTT. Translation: CASSATGTNFGNTIYF.

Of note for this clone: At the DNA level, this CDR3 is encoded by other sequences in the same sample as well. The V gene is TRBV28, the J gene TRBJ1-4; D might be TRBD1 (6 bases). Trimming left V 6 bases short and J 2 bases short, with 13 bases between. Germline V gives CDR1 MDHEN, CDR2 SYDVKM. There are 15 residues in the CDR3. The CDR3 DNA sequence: TGTGCCAGCAGCCTACCAGGGGCCACTAATGAAAAACTGTTTTTT. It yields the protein CASSLPGATNEKLFF.

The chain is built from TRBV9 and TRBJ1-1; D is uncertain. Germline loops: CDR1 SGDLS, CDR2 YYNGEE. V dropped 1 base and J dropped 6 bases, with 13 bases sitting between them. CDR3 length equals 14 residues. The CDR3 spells CASSVSSQSPEAFF. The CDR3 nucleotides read TGTGCCAGCAGCGTATCTAGCCAGTCCCCTGAAGCTTTCTTT.

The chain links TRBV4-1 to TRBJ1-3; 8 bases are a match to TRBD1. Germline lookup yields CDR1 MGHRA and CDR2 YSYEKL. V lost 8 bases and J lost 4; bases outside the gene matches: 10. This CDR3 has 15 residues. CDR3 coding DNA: TGCGCCAGCTCCCCGACAGGGGTCTCCGGAAACACCATATATTTT. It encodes CASSPTGVSGNTIYF.

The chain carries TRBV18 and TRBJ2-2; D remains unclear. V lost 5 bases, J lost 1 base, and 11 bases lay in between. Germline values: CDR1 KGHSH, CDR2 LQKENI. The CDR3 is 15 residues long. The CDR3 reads CASSKTPENTGELFF. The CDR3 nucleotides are TGTGCCAGCTCAAAAACCCCGGAGAACACCGGGGAGCTGTTTTTT. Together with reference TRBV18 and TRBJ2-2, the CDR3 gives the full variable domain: NAGVMQNPRHLVRRRGQEARLRCSPMKGHSHVYWYRQLPEEGLKFMVYLQKENIIDESGMPKERFSAEFPKEGPSILRIQQVVRGDSAAYFCASSKTPENTGELFFGEGSRLTVL.

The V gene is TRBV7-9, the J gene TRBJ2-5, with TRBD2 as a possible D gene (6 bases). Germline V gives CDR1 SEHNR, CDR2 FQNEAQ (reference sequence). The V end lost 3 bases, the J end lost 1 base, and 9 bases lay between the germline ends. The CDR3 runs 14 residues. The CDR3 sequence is CASSFFSGQETQYF. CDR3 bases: TGTGCCAGCAGCTTCTTTAGCGGCCAAGAGACCCAGTACTTC.

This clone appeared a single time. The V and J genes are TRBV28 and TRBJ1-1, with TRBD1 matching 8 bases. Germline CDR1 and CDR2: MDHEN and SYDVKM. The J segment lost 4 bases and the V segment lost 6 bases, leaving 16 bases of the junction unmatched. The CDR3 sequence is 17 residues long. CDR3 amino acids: CASRVTGGIGFGTEAFF. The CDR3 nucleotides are TGTGCCAGCAGGGTTACAGGGGGAATCGGGTTCGGCACTGAAGCTTTCTTT.

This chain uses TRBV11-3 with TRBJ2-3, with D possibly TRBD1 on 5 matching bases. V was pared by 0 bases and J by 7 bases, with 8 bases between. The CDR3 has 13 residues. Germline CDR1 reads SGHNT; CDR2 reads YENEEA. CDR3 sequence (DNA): TGTGCCAGCAGCTTAGAATCAGGGAATACGCAGTATTTT. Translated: CASSLESGNTQYF.

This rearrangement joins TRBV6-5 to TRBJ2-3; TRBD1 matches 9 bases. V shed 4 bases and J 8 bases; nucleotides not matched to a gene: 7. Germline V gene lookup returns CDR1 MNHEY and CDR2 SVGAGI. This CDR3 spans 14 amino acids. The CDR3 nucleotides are TGTGCCAGCAGTTTCAACAGGGGGCCGGGTACGCAGTATTTT. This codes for CASSFNRGPGTQYF.

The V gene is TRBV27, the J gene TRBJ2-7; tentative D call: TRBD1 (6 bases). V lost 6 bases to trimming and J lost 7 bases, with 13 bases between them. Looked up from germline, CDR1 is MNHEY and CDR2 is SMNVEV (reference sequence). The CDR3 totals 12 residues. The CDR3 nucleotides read TGTGCCAGCAGAAACAGGGTAGCAGAGCAGTACTTC. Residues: CASRNRVAEQYF.

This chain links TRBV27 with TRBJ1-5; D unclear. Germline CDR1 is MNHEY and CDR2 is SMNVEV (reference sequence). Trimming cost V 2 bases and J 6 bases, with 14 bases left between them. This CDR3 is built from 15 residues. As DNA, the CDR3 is TGTGCCAGCAGTTTAAAATCGTCGAGGGCTCAGCCCCAGCATTTT. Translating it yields CASSLKSSRAQPQHF.

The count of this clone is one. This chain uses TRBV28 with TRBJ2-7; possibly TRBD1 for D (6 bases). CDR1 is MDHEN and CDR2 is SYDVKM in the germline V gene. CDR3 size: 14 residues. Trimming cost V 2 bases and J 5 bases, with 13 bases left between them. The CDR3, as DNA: TGTGCCAGCAGTTTACTTGGGGGCAGGGACGAGCAGTACTTC. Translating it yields CASSLLGGRDEQYF.

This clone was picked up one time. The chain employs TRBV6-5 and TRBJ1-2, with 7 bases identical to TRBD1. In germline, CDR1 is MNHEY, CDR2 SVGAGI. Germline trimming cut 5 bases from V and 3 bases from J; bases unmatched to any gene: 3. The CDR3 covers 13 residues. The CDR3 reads CASSGRGHYGYTF. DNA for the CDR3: TGTGCCAGCAGTGGGAGGGGGCACTATGGCTACACCTTC.

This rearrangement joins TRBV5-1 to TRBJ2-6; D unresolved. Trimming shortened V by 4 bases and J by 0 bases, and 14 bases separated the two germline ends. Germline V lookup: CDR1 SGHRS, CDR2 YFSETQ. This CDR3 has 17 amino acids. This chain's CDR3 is CASSKGFTSSGANVLTF. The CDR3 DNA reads TGCGCCAGCAGCAAGGGTTTCACAAGCTCTGGGGCCAACGTCCTGACTTTC.

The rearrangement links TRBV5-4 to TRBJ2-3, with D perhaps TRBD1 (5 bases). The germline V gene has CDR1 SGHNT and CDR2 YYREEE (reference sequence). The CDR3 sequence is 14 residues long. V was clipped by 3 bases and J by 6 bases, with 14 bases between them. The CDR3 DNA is TGTGCCAGCAGCTGGGGCGTGGGCAAGGATACGCAGTATTTT. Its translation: CASSWGVGKDTQYF.

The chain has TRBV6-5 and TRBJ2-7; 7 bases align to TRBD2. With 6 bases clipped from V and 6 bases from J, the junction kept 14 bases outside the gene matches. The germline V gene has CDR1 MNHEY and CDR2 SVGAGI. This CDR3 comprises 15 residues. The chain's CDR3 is CASSPGRVKLSEQYF. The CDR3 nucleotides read TGTGCCAGCAGCCCAGGGAGGGTAAAACTTAGCGAGCAGTACTTC.

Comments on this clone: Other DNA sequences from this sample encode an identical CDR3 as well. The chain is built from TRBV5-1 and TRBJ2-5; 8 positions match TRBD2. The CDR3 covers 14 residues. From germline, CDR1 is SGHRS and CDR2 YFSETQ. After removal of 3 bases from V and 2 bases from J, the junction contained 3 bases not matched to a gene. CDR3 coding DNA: TGCGCCAGCAGCTCGACTAGCGCACAAGAGACCCAGTACTTC. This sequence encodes CASSSTSAQETQYF.

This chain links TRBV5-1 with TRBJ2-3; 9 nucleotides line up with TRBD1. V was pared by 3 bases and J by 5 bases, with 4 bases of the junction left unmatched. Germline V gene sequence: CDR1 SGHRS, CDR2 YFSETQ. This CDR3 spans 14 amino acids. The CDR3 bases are TGCGCCAGCAGCTCTTCGACAGGGGGAGATACGCAGTATTTT. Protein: CASSSSTGGDTQYF.

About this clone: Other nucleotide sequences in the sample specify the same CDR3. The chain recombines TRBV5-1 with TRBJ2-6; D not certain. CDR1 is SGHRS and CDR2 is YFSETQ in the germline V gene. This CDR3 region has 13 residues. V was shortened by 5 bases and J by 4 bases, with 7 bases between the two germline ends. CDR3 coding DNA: TGCGCCAGCAGACCATCCGGGGCCAACGTCCTGACTTTC. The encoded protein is CASRPSGANVLTF.